This T cell receptor (beta chain) was identified during a study of blood T cell repertoires in COVID-19. Method: immunoSEQ multiplex PCR; TCRdb's copy keeps in-frame clones and lacks some. Here the sample spans about 38,000 clones, roughly 89% being singletons. The CDR3 consists of 18 residues. The V segment lost 9 bases and the J segment 5 bases; nucleotides outside the gene matches: 22. Per germline, CDR1 LGHDT and CDR2 YNNKEL (reference sequence). This chain uses TRBV3-1 (or the pseudogene TRBV3-2) with TRBJ2-5; 9 positions match TRBD2. This TCR derives from a man in his 60s with active or convalescent COVID-19. Sequenced material: peripheral blood. The CDR3 region is CASAKRSGGRAVGETQYF. The DNA of the CDR3 is TGTGCCAGTGCAAAAAGGTCTGGCGGGAGGGCCGTGGGGGAGACCCAGTACTTC.